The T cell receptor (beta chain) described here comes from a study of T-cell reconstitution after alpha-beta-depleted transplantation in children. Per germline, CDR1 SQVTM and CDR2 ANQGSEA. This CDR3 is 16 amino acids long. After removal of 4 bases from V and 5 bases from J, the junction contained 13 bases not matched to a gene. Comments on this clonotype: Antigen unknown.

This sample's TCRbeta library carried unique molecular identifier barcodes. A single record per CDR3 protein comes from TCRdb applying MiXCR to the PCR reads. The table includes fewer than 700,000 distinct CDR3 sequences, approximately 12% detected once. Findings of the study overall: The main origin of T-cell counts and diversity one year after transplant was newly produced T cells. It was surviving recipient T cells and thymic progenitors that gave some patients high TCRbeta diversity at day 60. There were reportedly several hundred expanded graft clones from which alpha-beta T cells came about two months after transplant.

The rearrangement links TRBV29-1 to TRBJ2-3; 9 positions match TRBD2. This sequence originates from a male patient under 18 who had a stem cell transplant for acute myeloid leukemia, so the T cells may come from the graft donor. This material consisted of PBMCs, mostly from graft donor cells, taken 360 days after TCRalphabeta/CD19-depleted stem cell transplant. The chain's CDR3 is CSVAGRAGGVGDTQYF. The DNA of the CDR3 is TGCAGCGTTGCTGGCCGAGCGGGAGGAGTCGGAGATACGCAGTATTTT.